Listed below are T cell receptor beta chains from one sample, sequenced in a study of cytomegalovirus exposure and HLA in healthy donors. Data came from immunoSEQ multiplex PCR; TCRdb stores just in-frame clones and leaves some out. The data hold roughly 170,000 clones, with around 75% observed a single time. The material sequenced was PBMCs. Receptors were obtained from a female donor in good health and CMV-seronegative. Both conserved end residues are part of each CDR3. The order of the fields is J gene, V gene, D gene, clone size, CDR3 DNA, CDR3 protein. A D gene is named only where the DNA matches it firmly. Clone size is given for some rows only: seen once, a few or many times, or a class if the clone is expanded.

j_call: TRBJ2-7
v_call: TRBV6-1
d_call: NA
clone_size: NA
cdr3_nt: TGTGCCAGCAGGAATAGAGGGTCGAACTACGAGCAGTACTTC
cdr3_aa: CASRNRGSNYEQYF

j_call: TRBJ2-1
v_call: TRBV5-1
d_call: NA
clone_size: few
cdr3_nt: TGCGCCAGCAGCTTGGACAGGGACAATGAGCAGTTCTTC
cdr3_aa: CASSLDRDNEQFF

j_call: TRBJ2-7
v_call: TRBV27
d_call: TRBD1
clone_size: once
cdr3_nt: TGTGCCAGCAGAATAACCGGGACAGGGGGTAGGGAGCAGTACTTC
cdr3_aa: CASRITGTGGREQYF

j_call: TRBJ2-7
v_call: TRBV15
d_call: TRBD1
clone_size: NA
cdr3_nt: TGTGCCACCAGCAGCCCCGACAGGGACACAATCTACGAGCAGTACTTC
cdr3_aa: CATSSPDRDTIYEQYF

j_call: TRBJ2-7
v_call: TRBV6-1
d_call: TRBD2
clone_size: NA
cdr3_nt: TGTGCCAGCAGGGCCGGGACTAGCGGGGTAAAGCAGTACTTC
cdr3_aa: CASRAGTSGVKQYF

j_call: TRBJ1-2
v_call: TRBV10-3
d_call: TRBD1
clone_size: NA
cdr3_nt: TGTGCCATCAGCTCAGCGGACAGGGGGCGACGGGGGGGCTATGGCTACACCTTC
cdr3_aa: CAISSADRGRRGGYGYTF

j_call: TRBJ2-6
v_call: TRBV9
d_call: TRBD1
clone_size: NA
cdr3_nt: TGTGCCAGCAGCGTAACAGGGGCCACCTCTGGGGCCAACGTCCTGACTTTC
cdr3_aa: CASSVTGATSGANVLTF

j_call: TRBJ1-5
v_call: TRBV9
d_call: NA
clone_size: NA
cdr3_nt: TGTGCCAGCAGCGCGGGGGATAGCAATCAGCCCCAGCATTTT
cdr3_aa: CASSAGDSNQPQHF

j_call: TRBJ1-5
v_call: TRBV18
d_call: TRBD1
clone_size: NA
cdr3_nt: TGTGCCAGCTCGTCACAGGGGGGCAATCAGCCCCAGCATTTT
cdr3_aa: CASSSQGGNQPQHF

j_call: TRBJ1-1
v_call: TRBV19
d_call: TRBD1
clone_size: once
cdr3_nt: TGTGCCAGTAGTATCGCAGGGGGATTGAACACTGAAGCTTTCTTT
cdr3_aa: CASSIAGGLNTEAFF

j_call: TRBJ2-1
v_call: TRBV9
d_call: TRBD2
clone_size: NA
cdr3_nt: TGTGCCAGCAGCGTAGGATCTTCGGCGGGAGGGCCTTACAATGAGCAGTTCTTC
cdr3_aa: CASSVGSSAGGPYNEQFF

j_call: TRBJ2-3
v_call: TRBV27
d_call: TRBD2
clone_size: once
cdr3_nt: TGTGCCAGCAGTCCCCCGGGGAGGGCAGATACGCAGTATTTT
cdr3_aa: CASSPPGRADTQYF

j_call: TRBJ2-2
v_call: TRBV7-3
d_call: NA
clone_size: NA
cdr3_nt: TGTGCCAGCAGCTTAGCGTCTGGCACCGGGGAGCTGTTTTTT
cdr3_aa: CASSLASGTGELFF

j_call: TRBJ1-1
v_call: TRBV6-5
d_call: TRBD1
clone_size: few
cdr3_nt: TGTGCCAGCAGTCCCGACAGGGGAACTGAAGCTTTCTTT
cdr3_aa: CASSPDRGTEAFF

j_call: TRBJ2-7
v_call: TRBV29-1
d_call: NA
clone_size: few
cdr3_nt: TGCAGCGTTTCAAACGGCTCCTACGAGCAGTACTTC
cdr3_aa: CSVSNGSYEQYF

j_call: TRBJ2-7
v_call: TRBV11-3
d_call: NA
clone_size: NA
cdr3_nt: TGTGCCAGCAGCGCGGGGGCGTCAAACGAGCAGTACTTC
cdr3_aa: CASSAGASNEQYF

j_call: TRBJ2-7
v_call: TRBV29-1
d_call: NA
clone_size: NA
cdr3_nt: TGCAGCGTTGAACCCCTTTTGAGTGGTTACGAGCAGTACTTC
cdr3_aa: CSVEPLLSGYEQYF

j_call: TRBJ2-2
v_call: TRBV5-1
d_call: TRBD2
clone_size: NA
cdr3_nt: TGCGCCAGCAGCTTGAGCGGGAGGGGCACCGGGGAGCTGTTTTTT
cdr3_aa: CASSLSGRGTGELFF

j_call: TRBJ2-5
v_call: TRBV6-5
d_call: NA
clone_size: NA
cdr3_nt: TGTGCCAGCGGCCTCCCCAGACAAGAGACCCAGTACTTC
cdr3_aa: CASGLPRQETQYF

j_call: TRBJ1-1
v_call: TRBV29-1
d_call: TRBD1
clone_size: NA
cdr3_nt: TGCAGCGGAGAAGGACAGGGGCCTAACACTGAAGCTTTCTTT
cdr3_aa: CSGEGQGPNTEAFF

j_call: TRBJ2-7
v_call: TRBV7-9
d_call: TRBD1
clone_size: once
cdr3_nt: TGTGCCAGCAGCTGGACAGGGAGCTACGAGCAGTACTTC
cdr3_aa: CASSWTGSYEQYF

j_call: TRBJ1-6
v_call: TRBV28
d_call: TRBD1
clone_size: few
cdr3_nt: TGTGCCAGCAGTTCCGGGACAGCCGATAATTCACCCCTCCACTTT
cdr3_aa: CASSSGTADNSPLHF

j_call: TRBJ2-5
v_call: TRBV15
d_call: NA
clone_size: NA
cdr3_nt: TGTGCCACCAGCAGAGATCGAGGTCCCGAGACCCAGTACTTC
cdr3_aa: CATSRDRGPETQYF

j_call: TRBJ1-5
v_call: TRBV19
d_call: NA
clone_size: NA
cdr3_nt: TGTGCCAGTAGTTGGACAATGGCGATAGATCAGCCCCAGCATTTT
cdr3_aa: CASSWTMAIDQPQHF

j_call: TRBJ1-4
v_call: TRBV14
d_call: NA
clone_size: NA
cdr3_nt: TGTGCCACGAGGGCCAGTAGTAATGAAAAACTGTTTTTT
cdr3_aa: CATRASSNEKLFF

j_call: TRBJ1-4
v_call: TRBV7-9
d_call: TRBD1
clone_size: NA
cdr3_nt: TGTGCCAGCAGCGGGGACAGGGGGGAAAAACTGTTTTTT
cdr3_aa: CASSGDRGEKLFF

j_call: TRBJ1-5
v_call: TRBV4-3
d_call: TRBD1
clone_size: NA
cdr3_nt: TGCGCCAGCAGCCGTTCGGACAGGGGGTTTGATCAGCCCCAGCATTTT
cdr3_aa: CASSRSDRGFDQPQHF

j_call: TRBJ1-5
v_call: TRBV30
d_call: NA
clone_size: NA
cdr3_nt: TGTGCCTGGAGTGTAGGGTTCAGCGGTAACCAGCCCCAGCATTTT
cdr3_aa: CAWSVGFSGNQPQHF

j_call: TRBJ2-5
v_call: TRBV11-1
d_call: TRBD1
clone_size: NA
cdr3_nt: TGTGCCAGCAGACCGAGGACAGGGGCACAAGAGACCCAGTACTTC
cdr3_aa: CASRPRTGAQETQYF

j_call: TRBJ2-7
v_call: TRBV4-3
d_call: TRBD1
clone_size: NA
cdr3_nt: TGCGCCAGCAGCCAAGATTCGGGGACAGGGGCCGCCGAGCAGTACTTC
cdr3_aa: CASSQDSGTGAAEQYF

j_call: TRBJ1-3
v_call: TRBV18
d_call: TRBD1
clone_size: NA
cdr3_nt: TGTGCCAGCTCACCCGGACAGGGTATAGGAAACACCATATATTTT
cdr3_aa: CASSPGQGIGNTIYF

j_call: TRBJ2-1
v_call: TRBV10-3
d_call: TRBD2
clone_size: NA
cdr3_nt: TGTGCCATCGGAACTAGCGGGGGCAACAATGAGCAGTTCTTC
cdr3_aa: CAIGTSGGNNEQFF

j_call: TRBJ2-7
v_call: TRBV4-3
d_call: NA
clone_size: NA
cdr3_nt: TGCGCCAGCAGCCAAGATTATAGTTCCGCCTACGAGCAGTACTTC
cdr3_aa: CASSQDYSSAYEQYF

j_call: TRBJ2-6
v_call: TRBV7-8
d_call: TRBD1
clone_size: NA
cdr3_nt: TGTGCCAGCAGCTTAGAAGGGGGCGTTGCTGGGGCCAACGTCCTGACTTTC
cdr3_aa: CASSLEGGVAGANVLTF

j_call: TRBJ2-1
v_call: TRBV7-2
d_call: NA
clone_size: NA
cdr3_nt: TGTGCCAGCAGCTCGCAGACAGGGAGGCCGTACAATGAGCAGTTCTTC
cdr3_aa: CASSSQTGRPYNEQFF

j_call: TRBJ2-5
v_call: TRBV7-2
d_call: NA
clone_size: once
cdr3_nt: TGTGCCAGCAGCTTAGAGCAGGGCAGGGCCCAGTACTTC
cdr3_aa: CASSLEQGRAQYF

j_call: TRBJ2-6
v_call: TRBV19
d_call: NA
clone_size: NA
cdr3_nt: TGTGCCAGTAGTATAAGGGTTGGGGGGGGCGGCTCTGGGGCCAACGTCCTGACTTTC
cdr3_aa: CASSIRVGGGGSGANVLTF

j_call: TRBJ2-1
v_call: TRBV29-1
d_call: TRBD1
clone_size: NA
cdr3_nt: TGCAGCGTTGATCTCGGGACAGGGGTTCTTGAGCAGTTCTTC
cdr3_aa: CSVDLGTGVLEQFF

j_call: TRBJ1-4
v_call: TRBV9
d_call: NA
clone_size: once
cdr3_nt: TGTGCCAGCAGCCCTGGCGAGGTTGAAAAACTGTTTTTT
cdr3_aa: CASSPGEVEKLFF

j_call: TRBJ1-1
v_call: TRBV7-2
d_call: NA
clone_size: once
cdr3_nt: TGTGCCAGCAGCTTGTCGCAGATGAACACTGAAGCTTTCTTT
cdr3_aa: CASSLSQMNTEAFF

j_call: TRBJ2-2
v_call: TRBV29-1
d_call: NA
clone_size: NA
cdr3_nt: TGCAGCGTCTCGACGCGGCGAGGAACCGGGGAGCTGTTTTTT
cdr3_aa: CSVSTRRGTGELFF

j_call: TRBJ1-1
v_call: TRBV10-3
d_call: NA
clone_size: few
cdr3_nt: TGTGCCATCAGTGGGCAGGGGTTGAACACTGAAGCTTTCTTT
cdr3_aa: CAISGQGLNTEAFF

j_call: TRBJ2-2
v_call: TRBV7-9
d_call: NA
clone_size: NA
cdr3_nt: TGTGCCAGCAGCTTAGGAAGGGAGGCCAGCACCGGGGAGCTGTTTTTT
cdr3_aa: CASSLGREASTGELFF

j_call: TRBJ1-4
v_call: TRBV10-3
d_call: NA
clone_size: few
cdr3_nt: TGTGCCCAAACTTTGGGGAGAGAAACTAATGAAAAACTGTTTTTT
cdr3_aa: CAQTLGRETNEKLFF

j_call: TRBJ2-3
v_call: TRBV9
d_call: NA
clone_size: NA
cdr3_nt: TGTGCCAGCAGCCAGGGCAGCGCTTTAGATACGCAGTATTTT
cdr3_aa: CASSQGSALDTQYF

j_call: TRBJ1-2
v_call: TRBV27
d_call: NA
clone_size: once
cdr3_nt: TGTGCCAGCAGTCCCTCCCGCCTACAGGGTCGTAGCTATGGCTACACCTTC
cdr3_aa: CASSPSRLQGRSYGYTF

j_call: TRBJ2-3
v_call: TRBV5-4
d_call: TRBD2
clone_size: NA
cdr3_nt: TGTGCCAGCAGCCTCAAGGAGACTAGCGGGCCCACAGATACGCAGTATTTT
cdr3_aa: CASSLKETSGPTDTQYF

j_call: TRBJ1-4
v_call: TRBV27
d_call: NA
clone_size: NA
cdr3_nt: TGTGCCAGCAGTTTAGGACAGCCGACAACTAATGAAAAACTGTTTTTT
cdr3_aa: CASSLGQPTTNEKLFF

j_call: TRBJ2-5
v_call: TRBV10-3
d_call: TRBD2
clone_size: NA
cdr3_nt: TGTGCCATCAGTGGAGGGACTAGCGGGGAGAGTGTTGAAGAGACCCAGTACTTC
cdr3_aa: CAISGGTSGESVEETQYF

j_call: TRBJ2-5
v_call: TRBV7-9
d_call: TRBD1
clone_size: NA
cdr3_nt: TGTGCCAGCAGCTCGATCCAGGGGGCGCGGGAGACCCAGTACTTC
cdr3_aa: CASSSIQGARETQYF

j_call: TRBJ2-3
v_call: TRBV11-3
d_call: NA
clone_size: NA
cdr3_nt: TGTGCCAGCAGCCGTGGGGGGGCCGGCGCTAGCACAGATACGCAGTATTTT
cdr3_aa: CASSRGGAGASTDTQYF

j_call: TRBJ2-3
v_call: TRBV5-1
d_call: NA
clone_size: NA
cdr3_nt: TGCGCCAGCAGCTTGCCGAGCGACACAGATACGCAGTATTTT
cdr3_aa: CASSLPSDTDTQYF

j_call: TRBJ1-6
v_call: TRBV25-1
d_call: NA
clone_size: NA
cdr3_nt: TGTGCCAGCAGTGACCAGACCGGGAGGAACAATTCACCCCTCCACTTT
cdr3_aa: CASSDQTGRNNSPLHF

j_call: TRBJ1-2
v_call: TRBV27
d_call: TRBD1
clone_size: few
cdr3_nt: TGTGCCAGCAGTATCAGGGGGAAAGGTGGCTACACCTTC
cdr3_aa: CASSIRGKGGYTF

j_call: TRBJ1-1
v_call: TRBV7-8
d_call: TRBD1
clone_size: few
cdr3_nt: TGTGCCAGCAGCAAGAACAGGGGATCTGAAGCTTTCTTT
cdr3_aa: CASSKNRGSEAFF